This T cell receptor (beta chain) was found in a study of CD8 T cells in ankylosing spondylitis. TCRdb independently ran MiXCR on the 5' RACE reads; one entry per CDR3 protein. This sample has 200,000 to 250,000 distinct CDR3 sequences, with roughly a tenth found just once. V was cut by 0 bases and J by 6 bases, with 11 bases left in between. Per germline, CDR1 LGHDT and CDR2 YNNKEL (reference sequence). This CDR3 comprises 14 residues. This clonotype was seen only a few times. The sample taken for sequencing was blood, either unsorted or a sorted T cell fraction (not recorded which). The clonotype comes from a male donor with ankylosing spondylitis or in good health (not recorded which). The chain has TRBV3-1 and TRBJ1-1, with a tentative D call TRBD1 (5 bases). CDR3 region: CASSQDLGAAEAFF. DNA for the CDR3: TGTGCCAGCAGCCAAGATCTCGGGGCGGCTGAAGCTTTCTTT. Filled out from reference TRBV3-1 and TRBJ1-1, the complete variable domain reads DTAVSQTPKYLVTQMGNDKSIKCEQNLGHDTMYWYKQDSKKFLKIMFSYNNKELIINETVPNRFSPKSPDKAHLNLHINSLELGDSAVYFCASSQDLGAAEAFFGQGTRLTVV.